The rows below give T cell receptor beta chains drawn from one sample of a study. In TCRdb, the 5' RACE reads were re-called with MiXCR into one record per CDR3 protein. The repertoire holds about 62,000 distinct CDR3 sequences, with 25% to 35% as singletons. What was sequenced was tumor-infiltrating naive CD4+ T cells sorted from the breast tumor. The source is a female donor with breast cancer. Each CDR3 is given without its conserved first and last residue. The D gene is left open where the match is weak. Some rows have no size entry. The others give once, few or many, or a class for an expanded clone.

abundance | v_gene | d_gene | CDR3aa
- | TRBV27 | TRBD1 | ASSDRPTGDGYT
few | TRBV28 | TRBD1 | ASSSGQGYYEQY
- | TRBV20-1 | - | SARPPGVNTEAF
- | TRBV6-1 | - | ASSSQGRGTEAF
many | TRBV27 | - | ASSPNRALTPEQY
- | TRBV5-1 | - | ASSLGTDQEAQY
- | TRBV4-2 | TRBD2 | ASSQQTSGVEQF
- | TRBV7-8 | TRBD2 | ASSSITSDVDTQY
many | TRBV9 | - | ASSPLGSSNQPQH
many | TRBV7-8 | - | ASSLVTANTEAF
few | TRBV7-3 | TRBD2 | ASSLGPLAGAGETQY
many | TRBV29-1 | - | SVETAMNTEAF
few | TRBV5-6 | - | ASTLTGTRVHEQY
many | TRBV6-2/TRBV6-3 | - | ASSYSEGLGQY
- | TRBV20-1 | TRBD2 | SASKAGTGELF
few | TRBV7-2 | - | ASSPGPNNEQF
few | TRBV12-3/TRBV12-4 | - | ASREVLTEAF
- | TRBV7-9 | TRBD1 | ASSPTGGYGYT
- | TRBV7-9 | - | ASNQNKGSADTQY
- | TRBV30 | TRBD1 | AWDRDREGYA
- | TRBV28 | - | ASSLSGINTGELF
few | TRBV9 | - | ASSPTLSGEQY
few | TRBV12-3/TRBV12-4 | - | ASSFRGGYGYT
once | TRBV7-2 | - | ASSLVVSGNGELF
few | TRBV5-6 | - | ASSLGRVGEQY
- | TRBV6-2/TRBV6-3 | TRBD1 | ASREGQGSNQPQH
few | TRBV9 | - | ASSSSVETQY
- | TRBV20-1 | - | SARPPVAATDTQY